This T cell receptor beta chain was identified in a study of blood T cell repertoires in COVID-19. Study-level information: PBMCs, B-cell-depleted T cells, or T cells were the source of the cDNA or gDNA that made up the material.

V dropped 5 bases and J dropped 8 bases, with 24 bases sitting between them. CDR3 length: 17 residues. Germline CDR1 MGHDK, CDR2 SYGVNS. Only in-frame clones appear in the TCRdb table, and some are missing; sequencing was by immunoSEQ multiplex PCR. The table shows under 70,000 clones, with 84% occurring only once. The sequenced sample consisted of peripheral blood. This receptor was identified in a woman older than 75 with acute or convalescent COVID-19. The rearrangement links TRBV25-1 to TRBJ1-4; a possible D gene is TRBD1 (6 bases). The CDR3 is CASSPTRASGETEKLFF. The CDR3 DNA reads as TGTGCCAGCAGTCCAACGAGGGCCTCAGGGGAGACCGAAAAACTGTTTTTT.